Listed here are 30 T cell receptor beta chains from one sample, sequenced in a study of blood T cell repertoires in COVID-19. Profiling relied on immunoSEQ multiplex PCR, and the TCRdb table lists in-frame clones only, not all of them. The data hold around 200,000 clones, with 80% to 90% observed a single time. Sequencing input: peripheral blood. The receptor set was obtained from a woman in her sixties with COVID-19, enrolled during active disease.

CDR3 coding DNA: TGTGCCTGGAGTGTACTTGAGGGACAGGGGGTTGGAAAACTGTTTTTT. The encoded protein is CAWSVLEGQGVGKLFF. The V and J genes are TRBV30 and TRBJ1-4, with 11 bases identical to TRBD1. Germline assignment: CDR1 GTSNPN and CDR2 SVGIG (reference sequence). The CDR3 has 16 residues. V gave up 0 bases and J gave up 10 bases; unmatched junction bases: 10.

This clone was seen a single time. This chain joins TRBV7-8 and TRBJ2-1; the match to TRBD2 covers 7 bases. The CDR3 has 18 residues. Germline CDR1 SGHVS, CDR2 FQNEAQ. V shed 4 bases, J shed 0 bases, and the junction held 12 bases outside the gene matches. CDR3 sequence reads: CASSSRGVAGISYNEQFF. The CDR3 region has the DNA TGTGCCAGCAGCTCCAGAGGGGTAGCGGGTATCTCCTACAATGAGCAGTTCTTC.

The chain is built from TRBV6-1 and TRBJ2-7; 10 bases map to TRBD2. The CDR3 length is 15 residues. Germline assignment: CDR1 MNHNS and CDR2 SASEGT. J was trimmed by 1 base and V by 6 bases; bases with no gene match: 6. The CDR3 nucleotides read TGTGCCAGCAGCCAAACTAGCGGGACGTCCTACGAGCAGTACTTC. Protein sequence: CASSQTSGTSYEQYF.

The chain recombines TRBV7-3 with TRBJ2-7; 7 bases align to TRBD1. J lost 2 bases, V lost 5 bases, and 3 bases had no gene match. CDR1 SGHTA and CDR2 FQGTGA come from the germline V gene. This CDR3 spans 13 amino acids. The CDR3 loop is CASSPQGPYEQYF. CDR3 in DNA: TGTGCCAGCAGCCCACAGGGGCCCTACGAGCAGTACTTC.

V usage is TRBV3-1 (or the pseudogene TRBV3-2) and J usage is TRBJ2-1; 16 bases are a match to TRBD2. The CDR3 totals 16 residues. Germline CDR1 reads LGHDT; CDR2 reads YNNKEL (reference sequence). Trimming cost V 4 bases and J 9 bases; bases outside gene matches: 6. The CDR3 protein is CASSPKGLAGGGEQFF. DNA of the CDR3: TGTGCCAGCAGCCCAAAGGGACTAGCGGGAGGGGGTGAGCAGTTCTTC.

The CDR3 spells CAWSRRGFTEAFF. CDR3 sequence (DNA): TGTGCCTGGAGTAGGAGAGGGTTCACTGAAGCTTTCTTT. This sequence joins TRBV30 and TRBJ1-1; D is unclear. Germline lookup yields CDR1 GTSNPN and CDR2 SVGIG (reference sequence). V was shortened by 2 bases and J by 4 bases, with 11 bases between the two germline ends. The CDR3 has 13 amino acids.

The rearrangement uses TRBV5-8 and TRBJ2-3; 7 positions agree with TRBD1. CDR1 is SGHTS and CDR2 is YDEGEE in the germline V gene. Unmatched junction bases numbered 3, after V lost 1 base and J lost 4 bases. The CDR3 runs to 14 residues. CDR3 residues: CASSLYQGADTQYF. The DNA for the CDR3 is TGTGCCAGCAGCTTGTATCAGGGGGCAGATACGCAGTATTTT.

This chain links TRBV6-5 with TRBJ1-5; 9 bases match TRBD1. The CDR3 loop spans 14 amino acids. Trimming cost V 6 bases and J 3 bases; bases outside gene matches: 3. From germline, CDR1 is MNHEY and CDR2 SVGAGI. The CDR3 region has the DNA TGTGCCAGCAGGCGGACAGGGGACAATCAGCCCCAGCATTTT. Residues: CASRRTGDNQPQHF.

This clone showed up just once. V usage is TRBV11-3 and J usage is TRBJ1-2, with D possibly TRBD1 on 6 matching bases. The length of the CDR3 is 12 residues. Germline CDR1 and CDR2: SGHNT and YENEEA. Trimming stripped 5 bases from V and 5 bases from J, with 9 bases between. The CDR3 protein is CASSPRGYGYTF. CDR3 DNA: TGTGCCAGCAGCCCAAGGGGGTATGGCTACACCTTC.

This clone has only one observation. This sequence joins TRBV5-1 and TRBJ1-5, with D possibly TRBD1 on 5 matching bases. V lost 3 bases to trimming and J lost 3 bases, with 10 bases between them. Per the germline V gene, CDR1 is SGHRS and CDR2 is YFSETQ. The length of the CDR3 is 14 residues. DNA of the CDR3: TGCGCCAGCAGCTCGGGACTGAACAATCAGCCCCAGCATTTT. Protein sequence: CASSSGLNNQPQHF.

The chain employs TRBV19 and TRBJ2-3; D may be TRBD1 (5 bases). This CDR3 comprises 14 residues. V lost 8 bases and J lost 2, with 14 bases in between. Germline V gene data show CDR1 as LNHDA and CDR2 as SQIVND (reference sequence). In DNA, the CDR3 is TGTGCCAGTCGGCACAGACAGTTCACAGATACGCAGTATTTT. Protein product: CASRHRQFTDTQYF.

The chain combines TRBV27 with TRBJ1-5, with D possibly matching TRBD1 (5 bases). The CDR3 totals 16 residues. V was shortened by 6 bases and J by 3 bases, with 18 bases between the two germline ends. The germline V gene encodes CDR1 MNHEY and CDR2 SMNVEV (reference sequence). The CDR3 nucleotides read TGTGCCAGCAGCCTATCTCGAACAGGAAACAATCAGCCCCAGCATTTT. Residues: CASSLSRTGNNQPQHF.

This clone has just one count. Its ends do not fully match the called genes, so a read error is possible. This chain links TRBV5-1 with TRBJ2-3, with 8 nucleotides matching TRBD2. The CDR3 runs 14 residues. Germline CDR1 is SGHRS and CDR2 is YFSETQ. This CDR3 reads CASSPWLEAGASDF. CDR3 bases: TGCGCCAGCAGCCCGTGGTTAGAAGCGGGGGCTTCGGATTTT.

The genes are TRBV5-4 and TRBJ1-5; D gene uncertain. The CDR3 loop spans 15 amino acids. The ends were cut back, 0 bases at V and 0 bases at J, with 7 bases in the middle. Germline V gene sequence: CDR1 SGHNT, CDR2 YYREEE (reference sequence). The CDR3 DNA reads TGTGCCAGCAGCTTGGGCCCCTATAGCAATCAGCCCCAGCATTTT. This encodes CASSLGPYSNQPQHF.

This CDR3 is CAISARGDSNQPQHF. CDR3 nucleotide sequence: TGTGCCATCAGTGCCAGGGGCGACAGCAATCAGCCCCAGCATTTT. The V and J genes are TRBV10-3 and TRBJ1-5; TRBD1 might be the D (6 bases). V lost 4 bases and J 1 base, leaving 11 bases between the germline ends. CDR1 ENHRY and CDR2 SYGVKD come from the germline V gene. The CDR3 runs to 15 residues.

This chain uses TRBV5-4 with TRBJ2-7; 10 bases align to TRBD1. CDR1 and CDR2 (germline): SGHNT, YYREEE (reference sequence). This CDR3 contains 16 residues. Trimming at V came to 0 bases and at J to 1 base, leaving 4 bases not matched to a gene. Written as DNA, the CDR3 is TGTGCCAGCAGCTTGGTGGTGGGACAGGGGTCCTACGAGCAGTACTTC. Its translation: CASSLVVGQGSYEQYF.

The V call is TRBV11-3, the J call TRBJ1-5, with 8 bases aligning to TRBD1. Germline V lookup: CDR1 SGHNT, CDR2 YENEEA. The CDR3 covers 15 residues. Trimming at V came to 5 bases and at J to 5 bases, leaving 8 bases not matched to a gene. The CDR3 spells CASSPGQGEDQPQHF. CDR3 DNA: TGTGCCAGCAGCCCTGGACAGGGAGAGGATCAGCCCCAGCATTTT.

The chain joins TRBV5-1 to TRBJ2-7; tentatively, D is TRBD1 (5 bases). CDR3 length: 13 residues. Trimming left V 3 bases short and J 3 bases short, with 10 bases between. The germline V gene has CDR1 SGHRS and CDR2 YFSETQ. The CDR3 sequence: CASSSDRDYEQYF. CDR3 bases: TGCGCCAGCAGCTCCGACAGAGACTACGAGCAGTACTTC.

The chain employs TRBV28 and TRBJ2-7; perhaps TRBD1 as D (6 bases). The CDR3 loop spans 14 amino acids. CDR1 and CDR2 from the germline V gene are MDHEN and SYDVKM. Trimming pared 5 bases from V and 0 bases from J, leaving 11 bases between. As DNA, the CDR3 is TGTGCCAGCAGTAACAGAGGGGGCTCCTACGAGCAGTACTTC. Its translation: CASSNRGGSYEQYF.

The chain combines TRBV3-1 (or the pseudogene TRBV3-2) with TRBJ2-7; a possible D gene is TRBD1 (6 bases). Trimming removed 4 bases at V and 2 bases at J, with 21 bases between. The CDR3 runs 17 residues. Looked up from germline, CDR1 is LGHDT and CDR2 is YNNKEL (reference sequence). CDR3 residues: CASSLLRHRAIPYEQYF. The CDR3 region has the DNA TGTGCCAGCAGCCTCCTCCGACACAGGGCAATTCCCTACGAGCAGTACTTC.

The J gene is TRBJ1-5, the V gene TRBV10-3; D is possibly TRBD1 (5 bases). The CDR3 has 13 residues. Trimming took 6 bases from V and 4 from J, leaving 10 bases between them. Germline-derived CDR1 and CDR2 are ENHRY and SYGVKD. CDR3 nucleotides: TGTGCCATCAGCCAGACAGTGAATCAGCCCCAGCATTTT. It encodes CAISQTVNQPQHF.

The chain employs TRBV28 and TRBJ2-1, with a tentative D call TRBD2 (5 bases). Trimming stripped 1 base from V and 9 bases from J, with 10 bases between. The CDR3 totals 13 residues. CDR1 MDHEN and CDR2 SYDVKM come from the germline V gene. CDR3 coding DNA: TGTGCCAGCAGTTTATTATCGCGGGTTGAGCAGTTCTTC. Translation: CASSLLSRVEQFF.

The table lists this clone with a few counts. The V call is TRBV7-2, the J call TRBJ2-7; tentative D call: TRBD2 (7 bases). The CDR3 contains 15 residues. V lost 7 bases to trimming and J lost 2 bases, with 18 bases between them. CDR1 is SGHTA, CDR2 FQGNSA, per germline. The CDR3, as DNA: TGTGCCAGCAAACCCAATCGGGGGGCGACCTACGAGCAGTACTTC. Translating it yields CASKPNRGATYEQYF.

The J gene is TRBJ2-3, the V gene TRBV7-6; possible D gene TRBD1, 6 bases. Germline lookup yields CDR1 SGHVS and CDR2 FNYEAQ. Trimming left V 6 bases short and J 2 bases short, with 12 bases between. CDR3 size: 14 residues. The CDR3 DNA sequence: TGTGCCAGCAGATGGACAGCTAACACAGATACGCAGTATTTT. The encoded protein is CASRWTANTDTQYF.

CDR3 sequence: CASSLYGGGPNEQFF. The CDR3 coding sequence is TGCGCCAGCAGCTTGTACGGGGGAGGCCCGAATGAGCAGTTCTTC. The rearrangement uses TRBV5-1 and TRBJ2-1; possible D gene TRBD2, 6 bases. Trimming left V 1 base short and J 7 bases short, with 15 bases between. In germline, CDR1 is SGHRS, CDR2 YFSETQ. CDR3 size: 15 residues.

V is TRBV28 and J is TRBJ1-4; 9 nucleotides align to TRBD1. V lost 5 bases to trimming and J lost 8 bases; unmatched junction nucleotides: 9. The CDR3 is 15 residues long. The germline V gene has CDR1 MDHEN and CDR2 SYDVKM. The chain's CDR3 is CASSPQTGGGEKLFF. Written as DNA, the CDR3 is TGTGCCAGCAGTCCGCAGACAGGGGGTGGGGAAAAACTGTTTTTT.

The V gene is TRBV7-9, the J gene TRBJ2-1, with 9 nucleotides matching TRBD2. The CDR3 spans 16 residues. Germline V gene lookup returns CDR1 SEHNR and CDR2 FQNEAQ (reference sequence). V dropped 3 bases and J dropped 2; count of bases not matched to a gene: 5. The CDR3 loop reads CASSLGGGGPYNEQFF. The DNA for the CDR3 is TGTGCCAGCAGCTTGGGCGGGGGGGGCCCCTACAATGAGCAGTTCTTC.

The CDR3 DNA reads as TGTGCCAGCAGCCCCCAGACTAGCGGGTTGGATACGCAGTATTTT. It yields the protein CASSPQTSGLDTQYF. The chain employs TRBV14 and TRBJ2-3, with 10 bases that match TRBD2. The trim removed 4 bases at V and 6 bases at J, leaving 7 bases unmatched. The CDR3 is 15 amino acids. Germline V lookup: CDR1 SGHDN, CDR2 FVKESK.

The chain is built from TRBV20-1 and TRBJ1-4; 7 bases match TRBD1. Germline-derived CDR1 and CDR2 are DFQATT and SNEGSKA (reference sequence). Unmatched junction bases numbered 12, after V lost 3 bases and J lost 8 bases. The CDR3 totals 15 residues. Written as DNA, the CDR3 is TGCAGTGCTAGTCCGGACAGGCCCCAATGGGAAAAACTGTTTTTT. It yields the protein CSASPDRPQWEKLFF.

As DNA, the CDR3 is TGTGCCAGCAGCTCAACCAGGACAGGGCAGAATTCACCCCTCCACTTT. Translation: CASSSTRTGQNSPLHF. The chain combines TRBV2 with TRBJ1-6; 8 bases agree with TRBD1. This CDR3 spans 16 amino acids. Germline V gene lookup returns CDR1 SNHLY and CDR2 FYNNEI. The V segment lost 6 bases and the J segment 7 bases; nucleotides outside the gene matches: 11.